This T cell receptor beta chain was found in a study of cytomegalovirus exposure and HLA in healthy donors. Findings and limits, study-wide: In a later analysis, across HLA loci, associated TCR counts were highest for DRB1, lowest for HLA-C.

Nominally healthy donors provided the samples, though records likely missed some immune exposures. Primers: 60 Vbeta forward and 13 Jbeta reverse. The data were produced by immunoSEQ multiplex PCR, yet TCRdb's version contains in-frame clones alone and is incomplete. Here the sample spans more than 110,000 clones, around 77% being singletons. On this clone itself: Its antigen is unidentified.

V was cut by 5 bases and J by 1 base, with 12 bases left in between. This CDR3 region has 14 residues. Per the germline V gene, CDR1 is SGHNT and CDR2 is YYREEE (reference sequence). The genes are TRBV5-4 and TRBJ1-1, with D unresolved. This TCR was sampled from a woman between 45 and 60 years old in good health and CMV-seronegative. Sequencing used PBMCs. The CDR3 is CASSLDIKNTEAFF. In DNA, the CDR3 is TGTGCCAGCAGTCTTGACATTAAGAACACTGAAGCTTTCTTT.